The 9 T cell receptor beta chains in this list originate from one sample, sequenced in a study of T-cell memory formation after mild COVID-19. TCRdb itself ran the 5' RACE reads through MiXCR, one entry per CDR3 protein. The sample lists over 400,000 distinct CDR3 sequences, 20% to 30% occurring once. The specimen sequenced was PBMCs or a T cell subset sorted from them (not recorded which). The receptor source for this set is an adult woman who had mild COVID-19 (a few samples of this study predate the infection). Cell type and time point are not known.

The rearrangement joins TRBV12-3 or TRBV12-4 to TRBJ1-4; unclear D gene. The V gene lost 0 bases and the J gene lost 7 bases, with 6 bases spanning the gap. The CDR3 is made up of 13 amino acids. The CDR3 DNA follows: TGTGCCAGCAGTTTAGCGCCTACTGAAAAACTGTTTTTT. Protein product: CASSLAPTEKLFF.

In this sample, this clonotype turned up a few times. The chain joins TRBV27 to TRBJ2-3; D assignment may be TRBD1 or TRBD2 (5 bases each). The CDR3 runs to 18 residues. Per the germline V gene, CDR1 is MNHEY and CDR2 is SMNVEV (reference sequence). V was cut by 5 bases and J by 0 bases, with 21 bases left in between. In nucleotides, the CDR3 is TGTGCCAGCAGTCCGTACCTAGGGACCATAAAAAGCACAGATACGCAGTATTTT. This translates into CASSPYLGTIKSTDTQYF.

This clonotype was counted only a few times. This rearrangement joins TRBV4-1 to TRBJ2-7; 10 bases are a match to TRBD2. CDR3 size: 15 residues. The V and J ends lost 1 base and 2 bases, in that order; junction bases with no gene match: 2. CDR1 is MGHRA, CDR2 YSYEKL, per germline. For the CDR3, the DNA is TGCGCCAGCAGCCAAGGAGGACTAGCGGCCTACGAGCAGTACTTC. Translated, it gives CASSQGGLAAYEQYF.

In this sample, this clonotype turned up a few times. V gene TRBV7-2 combines with J gene TRBJ2-1; no firm D call. CDR1 SGHTA and CDR2 FQGNSA come from the germline V gene. The CDR3 is 13 amino acids. V was pared by 2 bases and J by 7 bases, with 9 bases between. CDR3 coding DNA: TGTGCCAGCAGCTTATGGCTAGGAAATGAGCAGTTCTTC. It specifies CASSLWLGNEQFF.

This chain links TRBV2 with TRBJ1-2; 7 bases are a match to TRBD1. There are 15 residues in the CDR3. Germline trimming cut 2 bases from V and 2 bases from J; bases unmatched to any gene: 5. The V gene's germline CDR1 is SNHLY and CDR2 FYNNEI. The CDR3 DNA follows: TGTGCCAGCAGTGAAAGGGGCAGGGGGAACTATGGCTACACCTTC. It translates to CASSERGRGNYGYTF.

The chain couples TRBV7-2 to TRBJ1-1; tentative D call: TRBD1 (6 bases). Trimming shortened V by 5 bases and J by 0 bases, and 19 bases separated the two germline ends. The CDR3 spans 17 residues. Per germline, CDR1 SGHTA and CDR2 FQGNSA. For the CDR3, the DNA is TGTGCCAGCAGCGCGCCGGTGGGGGCGGGAATGAACACTGAAGCTTTCTTT. Translation: CASSAPVGAGMNTEAFF.

The genes are TRBV5-1 and TRBJ2-3; 9 nucleotides line up with TRBD1. This CDR3 spans 16 amino acids. CDR1 SGHRS and CDR2 YFSETQ come from the germline V gene. After removal of 3 bases from V and 2 bases from J, the junction contained 7 bases not matched to a gene. The CDR3 protein is CASSSDRGGYTDTQYF. The CDR3 DNA sequence: TGCGCCAGCAGCTCGGACAGGGGAGGCTACACAGATACGCAGTATTTT. The full variable domain, completed using reference TRBV5-1 and TRBJ2-3, is KAGVTQTPRYLIKTRGQQVTLSCSPISGHRSVSWYQQTPGQGLQFLFEYFSETQRNKGNFPGRFSGRQFSNSRSEMNVSTLELGDSALYLCASSSDRGGYTDTQYFGPGTRLTVL.

The chain links TRBV19 to TRBJ2-7, with D tentatively TRBD1 or TRBD2 (5 bases each). V lost 3 bases to trimming and J lost 6 bases, with 15 bases between them. This CDR3 region has 14 residues. Germline assignment: CDR1 LNHDA and CDR2 SQIVND (reference sequence). CDR3 nucleotides: TGTGCCAGTAGTATCCAGGGAGCTCGGGGCGAGCAGTACTTC. It yields the protein CASSIQGARGEQYF.

This rearrangement joins TRBV29-1 to TRBJ1-3, with 9 bases identical to TRBD1. This CDR3 contains 15 residues. The junction had 3 bases not matched to a gene; V was cut back by 3 bases and J by 0 bases. CDR1 is SQVTM, CDR2 ANQGSEA, per germline. The CDR3 region is CSVEGGQGSGNTIYF. In nucleotides, the CDR3 is TGCAGCGTTGAGGGGGGACAGGGCTCTGGAAACACCATATATTTT.